The entry below describes one T cell receptor beta chain. 13 Jbeta primers and 60 Vbeta primers were used for the PCR. Only in-frame clones appear in the TCRdb table, and some are missing; sequencing was by immunoSEQ multiplex PCR. The sample lists 110,000 or so clones, about 72% seen once, with approximately 5% in the top ten. The data stem from a study of cytomegalovirus exposure and HLA in healthy donors. V lost 0 bases to trimming and J lost 2 bases, with 8 bases between them. The CDR3 contains 15 residues. Germline V lookup: CDR1 SGDLS, CDR2 YYNGEE. The sequencing sample was made of PBMCs. This sequence joins TRBV9 and TRBJ2-2; D unresolved. The source of this sequence is a middle-aged man in good health and CMV-seropositive. The chain's CDR3 is CASSVASENTGELFF. The CDR3 coding sequence is TGTGCCAGCAGCGTAGCGAGCGAAAACACCGGGGAGCTGTTTTTT.